A single sample gave rise to the 18 T cell receptor beta chains below, sequenced in a study of T cells in Graves' hyperthyroidism and ophthalmopathy (dated by TCRdb to the late 2010s). The receptor library was made with multiplex PCR. Sequencing instrument: Illumina HiSeq 2000. TCR beta CDR3 regions were amplified from RNA transcripts. For the first round of RT-PCR on the TCR CDR3, the HTBI primer set was used together with the Qiagen OneStep RT-PCR kit. Clones were called with MiXCR by TCRdb after fastp trimmed the public reads at Q25, and only in-frame beta chains were retained. Rows are combined by CDR3 protein, so each entry shows the most common genes and DNA. This sample has 400,000 to 450,000 distinct CDR3 sequences in its table, and roughly 15% of those were observed once. The ten largest clones capture 13% of the sample. Sequenced sample: blood. Source of these receptors: a man aged 18 to 35 with Graves' ophthalmopathy.

This clonotype was found a few times. It may be a read error: a sequence one base away is much more abundant. This sequence joins TRBV20-1 and TRBJ2-1; 7 nucleotides align to TRBD1. Germline V gene sequence: CDR1 DFQATT, CDR2 SNEGSKA (reference sequence). Unmatched junction bases numbered 2, after V lost 3 bases and J lost 6 bases. The CDR3 is 12 amino acids. The CDR3 sequence is CSASEGANEQFF. CDR3 DNA: TGCAGTGCTAGCGAGGGGGCCAATGAGCAGTTCTTC.

V and J are TRBV4-1 and TRBJ1-2; D perhaps matches TRBD1 (5 bases). Germline CDR1 MGHRA, CDR2 YSYEKL. Trimming cost V 2 bases and J 4 bases, with 11 bases left between them. This CDR3 contains 14 residues. CDR3 protein: CASSQPGVRYGYTF. In DNA form, the CDR3 reads TGCGCCAGCAGCCAACCGGGGGTGCGCTATGGCTACACCTTC.

This clonotype appeared many times. The gene calls are TRBV3-1 and TRBJ2-1; 10 bases align to TRBD1. Unmatched junction bases numbered 10, after V lost 5 bases and J lost 9 bases. Germline lookup yields CDR1 LGHDT and CDR2 YNNKEL (reference sequence). The CDR3 runs 15 residues. CDR3 residues: CASSYDRGRVIEQFF. The CDR3 nucleotides are TGTGCCAGCAGCTACGACAGGGGGCGAGTGATTGAGCAGTTCTTC.

This clonotype was observed many times. The chain couples TRBV3-1 to TRBJ2-1, with 7 bases fitting TRBD2. The CDR3 has 14 amino acids. V lost 1 base to trimming and J lost 8 bases; unmatched junction nucleotides: 5. CDR1 is LGHDT and CDR2 is YNNKEL in the germline V gene (reference sequence). The CDR3 nucleotides are TGTGCCAGCAGCCAAGGGACTAGTCAGGATGAGCAGTTCTTC. Amino acids: CASSQGTSQDEQFF.

The rearrangement uses TRBV19 and TRBJ1-4; maybe TRBD1 (5 bases). Germline CDR1 and CDR2: LNHDA and SQIVND (reference sequence). V was clipped by 0 bases and J by 0 bases, with 8 bases between them. This CDR3 spans 16 amino acids. Here the CDR3 reads CASSIENRPTNEKLFF. The DNA of the CDR3 is TGTGCCAGTAGTATAGAAAACAGGCCAACTAATGAAAAACTGTTTTTT. The full variable domain, with the rest looked up from reference TRBV19 and TRBJ1-4, is DGGITQSPKYLFRKEGQNVTLSCEQNLNHDAMYWYRQDPGQGLRLIYYSQIVNDFQKGDIAEGYSVSREKKESFPLTVTSAQKNPTAFYLCASSIENRPTNEKLFFGSGTQLSVL.

This clonotype has ten or more counts. The V call is TRBV20-1, the J call TRBJ2-1; TRBD2 agrees at 7 bases. V lost 3 bases and J lost 6; bases outside the gene matches: 5. CDR1 and CDR2 from the germline V gene are DFQATT and SNEGSKA (reference sequence). The CDR3 is 13 residues long. The CDR3 region has the DNA TGCAGTGCTAGCGGGGACTACATCAATGAGCAGTTCTTC. Protein sequence: CSASGDYINEQFF.

The V gene is TRBV25-1, the J gene TRBJ2-1; weak D call: TRBD2 (5 bases). V lost 2 bases, J lost 10 bases, and 15 bases lay in between. Germline-derived CDR1 and CDR2 are MGHDK and SYGVNS. This CDR3 has 14 residues. The CDR3 DNA is TGTGCCAGCAGTGAAAAGAATGCGGTAGCGGAGCAGTTCTTC. Its protein product is CASSEKNAVAEQFF.

This clonotype was recorded at least ten times. The chain is built from TRBV6-1 and TRBJ2-3, with D possibly being TRBD1 (6 bases). This CDR3 is 12 amino acids long. The V gene's germline CDR1 is MNHNS and CDR2 SASEGT. Trimming stripped 4 bases from V and 7 bases from J, with 9 bases between. In nucleotides, the CDR3 is TGTGCCAGCAGTGCGGACAGCTATACGCAGTATTTT. Translating gives CASSADSYTQYF.

This clonotype came up many times. The V gene is TRBV18, the J gene TRBJ2-1, with D unclear. The germline V gene has CDR1 KGHSH and CDR2 LQKENI. V shed 3 bases and J shed 9 bases, with 21 bases lying between them. CDR3 size: 16 residues. Here the CDR3 DNA reads TGTGCCAGCTCACCTAATGACCTCTCCCTCAACGGTGAGCAGTTCTTC. It specifies CASSPNDLSLNGEQFF.

V gene TRBV19 combines with J gene TRBJ1-5; D not certain. In germline, CDR1 is LNHDA, CDR2 SQIVND (reference sequence). This CDR3 is built from 15 residues. V dropped 3 bases and J dropped 0 bases, with 9 bases sitting between them. The DNA of the CDR3 is TGTGCCAGTAGTATCCCTGGGTATAGCAATCAGCCCCAGCATTTT. This encodes CASSIPGYSNQPQHF.

About this clonotype: This sequence may be a read error, since a much larger clone differs from it by one base. The chain is built from TRBV20-1 and TRBJ2-5, with TRBD2 matching 7 bases. From germline, CDR1 is DFQATT and CDR2 SNEGSKA (reference sequence). CDR3 length: 13 amino acids. Here the CDR3 DNA reads TGCAGTGCTAGAGTGGCAGGGAGGGAGACCAAGTACTTC. It yields the protein CSARVAGRETKYF.

This clonotype was seen at least ten times. The CDR3 protein is CASSLGFGELFF. The CDR3 DNA sequence: TGTGCCAGCAGCTTAGGGTTCGGGGAGCTGTTTTTT. The rearrangement links TRBV7-2 to TRBJ2-2; the D is unclear. V gave up 1 base and J gave up 7 bases, with 4 bases separating them. The CDR3 runs 12 residues. Germline-derived CDR1 and CDR2 are SGHTA and FQGNSA.

This clonotype was seen at least ten times. The J gene is TRBJ2-2, the V gene TRBV5-1; D is uncertain. V was cut by 0 bases and J by 6 bases, with 6 bases left in between. The CDR3 is 13 amino acids. Germline values: CDR1 SGHRS, CDR2 YFSETQ. The CDR3 nucleotides read TGCGCCAGCAGCTTGGTGGGGTCCGGGGAGCTGTTTTTT. Translated, it gives CASSLVGSGELFF.

The chain combines TRBV6-1 with TRBJ2-2; the match to TRBD1 covers 11 bases. The CDR3 length is 16 residues. The germline V gene has CDR1 MNHNS and CDR2 SASEGT. Trimming cost V 5 bases and J 9 bases; bases outside gene matches: 11. Written as DNA, the CDR3 is TGTGCCAGCAGTCTACGGACAGGGGGCGAGTCCAGGGAGCTGTTTTTT. As protein: CASSLRTGGESRELFF.

This clonotype was seen at least ten times. CDR3 sequence reads: CASSLSRGMEGYTF. The DNA for the CDR3 is TGTGCCAGCAGTTTATCTCGAGGGATGGAGGGCTACACCTTC. This chain connects TRBV27 to TRBJ1-2, with D uncertain. Per germline, CDR1 MNHEY and CDR2 SMNVEV (reference sequence). There are 14 residues in the CDR3. V lost 0 bases and J 8 bases, leaving 13 bases between the germline ends.

The chain carries TRBV7-8 and TRBJ1-3; no clear D. The CDR3 has 13 residues. Germline CDR1 SGHVS, CDR2 FQNEAQ. V lost 4 bases to trimming and J lost 3 bases, with 7 bases between them. The CDR3 spells CASSSLLGNTIYF. Written as DNA, the CDR3 is TGTGCCAGCAGCTCTCTACTTGGAAACACCATATATTTT.

This clonotype was counted at least ten times. Here the CDR3 reads CASSLFFGGVGETQYF. CDR3 sequence (DNA): TGTGCCAGCAGCTTATTCTTTGGCGGGGTCGGAGAGACCCAGTACTTC. The V gene is TRBV7-8, the J gene TRBJ2-5, with a tentative D call TRBD2 (6 bases). Germline-derived CDR1 and CDR2 are SGHVS and FQNEAQ. The CDR3 has 16 amino acids. V lost 2 bases to trimming and J lost 4 bases, with 17 bases between them.

This clonotype was seen repeatedly, ten times or more. The chain couples TRBV28 to TRBJ2-3; D remains unclear. Germline CDR1 and CDR2: MDHEN and SYDVKM. V was shortened by 7 bases and J by 4 bases, with 15 bases between the two germline ends. There are 14 residues in the CDR3. The CDR3 region has the DNA TGTGCCAGCAACCACCGCCGGCACGCAGATACGCAGTATTTT. Residues: CASNHRRHADTQYF.